Listed here are 19 T cell receptor beta chains from one sample, sequenced in a study of early T cells in non-severe SARS-CoV-2 infection. A single record per CDR3 protein comes from TCRdb applying MiXCR to the 5' RACE reads. The sample yields 90,000 to 130,000 distinct CDR3 sequences, about an eighth seen once. The sample consisted of whole blood. The origin of the receptors is an adult who was a healthcare worker with PCR-confirmed SARS-CoV-2 infection or an uninfected control (not recorded which).

This clonotype was picked up many times. This chain links TRBV14 with TRBJ2-7, with a tentative D call TRBD1 (5 bases). Trimming took 0 bases from V and 4 from J, leaving 16 bases between them. CDR1 SGHDN and CDR2 FVKESK come from the germline V gene. The CDR3 is 16 residues long. CDR3 loop: CASSQDNSRQTYEQYF. CDR3 sequence (DNA): TGTGCCAGCAGCCAAGATAACAGTAGACAGACATACGAGCAGTACTTC.

The chain is built from TRBV5-1 and TRBJ2-3; D not resolved. The CDR3 loop spans 12 amino acids. The germline CDR1 and CDR2 sequences are SGHRS and YFSETQ. Trimming shortened V by 1 base and J by 4 bases, and 4 bases separated the two germline ends. CDR3 sequence: CASSLWSDTQYF. The CDR3 nucleotides are TGCGCCAGCAGCTTGTGGTCAGATACGCAGTATTTT.

Ten or more counts support this clonotype. The V and J genes are TRBV12-3 or TRBV12-4 and TRBJ2-5; D call uncertain. The CDR3 is 9 amino acids. Trimming cost V 8 bases and J 2 bases, with 0 bases left between them. The CDR3 DNA follows: TGTGCCAGCCAAGAGACCCAGTACTTC. As protein: CASQETQYF.

This clonotype was seen only once. A much more abundant neighbour one base away suggests this may be a read error. This sequence joins TRBV5-1 and TRBJ2-2; D might be TRBD1 (6 bases). V was cut by 4 bases and J by 6 bases, with 13 bases left in between. The CDR3 contains 14 residues. Looked up from germline, CDR1 is SGHRS and CDR2 is YFSETQ. The CDR3 nucleotides are TGCGCCAGCAGCGACTCAGGGGTGGCCGGGGAGCTGTTTTTT. Protein: CASSDSGVAGELFF.

This clonotype showed up many times. The chain uses TRBV21-1 and TRBJ1-2. TRBV21-1 is designated a pseudogene. The CDR3 has 9 amino acids. The CDR3 DNA follows: TGTGCCAGCAGGGGTGGCTACACCTTC. This encodes CASRGGYTF.

The chain links TRBV6-4 to TRBJ2-3, with D perhaps TRBD1 (5 bases). The germline V and J ends were trimmed by 2 bases and 0 bases, with 9 bases remaining between them. This CDR3 spans 15 amino acids. CDR1 and CDR2 from the germline V gene are MRHNA and SNTAGT. CDR3 coding DNA: TGTGCCAGCAGTGACGACAGTCTCAGCACAGATACGCAGTATTTT. Its protein product is CASSDDSLSTDTQYF.

This clonotype was seen a handful of times. V usage is TRBV6-1 and J usage is TRBJ2-7; D is undetermined. Germline V lookup: CDR1 MNHNS, CDR2 SASEGT. The CDR3 is 13 amino acids. V dropped 4 bases and J dropped 6 bases, with 13 bases sitting between them. In nucleotides, the CDR3 is TGTGCCAGCAGTGGTATTAGGGTTGGCGAGCAGTACTTC. Amino acid sequence: CASSGIRVGEQYF.

This clonotype was counted between two and nine times. DNA of the CDR3: TGTGCCAGCAGCTCCCCTCACACGGGGAGCGGAGGGTCCGGGGAGCTGTTTTTT. It codes for CASSSPHTGSGGSGELFF. The chain employs TRBV5-4 and TRBJ2-2; D possibly corresponds to TRBD2 (6 bases). V lost 3 bases to trimming and J lost 6 bases, with 24 bases between them. The CDR3 length is 18 residues. Germline V gives CDR1 SGHNT, CDR2 YYREEE (reference sequence).

The chain uses TRBV6-5 and TRBJ1-5; D unclear. Looked up from germline, CDR1 is MNHEY and CDR2 is SVGAGI. V was clipped by 6 bases and J by 2 bases, with 14 bases between them. The CDR3 contains 15 residues. DNA of the CDR3: TGTGCCAGCAGCCCGGAGTCCCGAGGCAATCAGCCCCAGCATTTT. Translated, it gives CASSPESRGNQPQHF.

This clonotype has ten or more counts. The chain couples TRBV5-1 to TRBJ1-2, with unresolved D. The germline V gene has CDR1 SGHRS and CDR2 YFSETQ. With 0 bases removed from V and 3 bases from J, the gap between germline ends came to 6 bases. There are 13 residues in the CDR3. The CDR3 loop reads CASSLDGDYGYTF. In nucleotides, the CDR3 is TGCGCCAGCAGCTTGGACGGGGACTATGGCTACACCTTC.

This clonotype was seen more than once but under ten times. The CDR3 DNA is TGCGCCAGCAGCTTGAACAGGGGGACGAACACCGGGGAGCTGTTTTTT. Amino acids: CASSLNRGTNTGELFF. The V and J genes are TRBV5-1 and TRBJ2-2, with 8 positions matching TRBD1. The CDR3 totals 16 residues. V shed 1 base and J 0 bases; nucleotides not matched to a gene: 2. Germline V lookup: CDR1 SGHRS, CDR2 YFSETQ. The variable domain in full, with the rest retrieved from reference TRBV5-1 and TRBJ2-2, is KAGVTQTPRYLIKTRGQQVTLSCSPISGHRSVSWYQQTPGQGLQFLFEYFSETQRNKGNFPGRFSGRQFSNSRSEMNVSTLELGDSALYLCASSLNRGTNTGELFFGEGSRLTVL.

In its sample, this clonotype was seen many times. The rearrangement joins TRBV6-5 to TRBJ2-7; TRBD1 matches 7 bases. Germline CDR1 and CDR2: MNHEY and SVGAGI. The CDR3 totals 11 residues. J lost 4 bases, V lost 6 bases, and 0 bases had no gene match. CDR3 nucleotides: TGTGCCAGCAGGGGACAGTACGAGCAGTACTTC. As protein: CASRGQYEQYF.

J is TRBJ1-1 and V is TRBV12-3 or TRBV12-4; tentatively, D is TRBD1 (5 bases). The CDR3 is made up of 14 amino acids. V was shortened by 4 bases and J by 2 bases, with 11 bases between the two germline ends. The DNA for the CDR3 is TGTGCCAGCAGTTACCGTACAGGAAACACTGAAGCTTTCTTT. Its protein product is CASSYRTGNTEAFF.

This clonotype has a count of ten or more. The genes are TRBV11-2 and TRBJ2-7; 12 bases fit TRBD2. V shed 5 bases, J shed 7 bases, and the junction held 6 bases outside the gene matches. Per germline, CDR1 SGHAT and CDR2 FQNNGV. This CDR3 has 14 residues. CDR3 in DNA: TGTGCCAGCAGCGCGACTAGCGGGAGATGGGAGCAGTACTTC. Its translation: CASSATSGRWEQYF.

This clonotype was observed a few times. This chain uses TRBV5-1 with TRBJ1-5, with 9 bases matching TRBD1. The CDR3 is 15 residues long. Germline V gene sequence: CDR1 SGHRS, CDR2 YFSETQ. Trimming took 4 bases from V and 6 from J; bases not matched to a gene: 8. The CDR3 bases are TGCGCCAGCAGCCCGGGACAGGGCGCGATTCAGCCCCAGCATTTT. Its translation is CASSPGQGAIQPQHF.

This clonotype was observed a handful of times. The chain couples TRBV12-3 or TRBV12-4 to TRBJ1-2, with a tentative D call TRBD1 (5 bases). The length of the CDR3 is 15 residues. V lost 6 bases to trimming and J lost 7 bases, with 21 bases between them. The CDR3 reads CASSSTDTLGGGYTF. The CDR3 region has the DNA TGTGCCAGCAGCTCTACTGACACCCTGGGGGGTGGCTACACCTTC.

This clonotype was seen more than once but under ten times. The V and J genes are TRBV11-3 and TRBJ2-7, with D perhaps TRBD2 (6 bases). This CDR3 is built from 12 residues. The ends were cut back, 5 bases at V and 3 bases at J, with 8 bases in the middle. Germline V gene sequence: CDR1 SGHNT, CDR2 YENEEA. The CDR3 loop is CASSMDYYEQYF. DNA for the CDR3: TGTGCCAGCAGCATGGACTACTACGAGCAGTACTTC.

In the case of this clonotype: This likely comes from a read error, as the CDR3 has no conserved phenylalanine or tryptophan at its end. Written as DNA, the CDR3 is TGTGCCAGCAGCCGGGGACACAGCTCCTACGAGCAGTACTCC. It specifies CASSRGHSSYEQYS. V gene TRBV11-2 combines with J gene TRBJ2-7; perhaps TRBD1 as D (6 bases). Per the germline V gene, CDR1 is SGHAT and CDR2 is FQNNGV. The CDR3 covers 14 residues. V gave up 5 bases and J gave up 0 bases, with 11 bases separating them.

This clonotype was observed at least ten times. CDR3 sequence (DNA): TGTGCCAGCAGTGAACTAGCGGGAGGATCCTACAATGAGCAGTTCTTC. Encoded protein: CASSELAGGSYNEQFF. The V call is TRBV6-1, the J call TRBJ2-1; TRBD2 agrees at 11 bases. The germline V gene has CDR1 MNHNS and CDR2 SASEGT. The CDR3 length is 16 residues. J was trimmed by 1 base and V by 2 bases; bases with no gene match: 1.